The source of this TCR beta chain is a study of CD8+ T cells in alopecia areata. Germline values: CDR1 LGHNA, CDR2 YSLEER. The CDR3 length is 15 residues. Trimming left V 1 base short and J 4 bases short, with 13 bases between. Study-wide points: An increase in clonality over normal scalp was evident in lesional scalp, especially alopecia totalis/universalis.

TCR sequencing used cDNA made by reverse transcription of extracted RNA. Sequenced by immunoSEQ multiplex PCR; TCRdb stores in-frame clones only, minus some. The data hold some 120,000 clones, with around 60% observed a single time. A remark on this clone: Its specificity is unknown.

This TCR was recovered from a human donor with alopecia areata. The chain couples TRBV4-3 to TRBJ1-1; D may be TRBD1 (6 bases). The sequenced sample was CD4+ T cells sorted from blood, obtained at week 0. The CDR3 sequence is CASSQVHQGTTEAFF. CDR3 nucleotides: TGCGCCAGCAGCCAAGTCCATCAGGGGACCACTGAAGCTTTCTTT.